The next 7 T cell receptor beta chains were all read from a single sample in a study of blood T cell repertoires in COVID-19. The assay was immunoSEQ multiplex PCR, and TCRdb's table has in-frame clones only and misses some. The data show some 200,000 clones, almost 85% seen once. Material for sequencing was peripheral blood. These receptor sequences come from a woman in her seventies with COVID-19, enrolled during active disease.

The rearrangement uses TRBV19 and TRBJ1-2, with D perhaps TRBD1 (5 bases). V was cut by 4 bases and J by 5 bases, with 17 bases left in between. CDR1 is LNHDA, CDR2 SQIVND, per germline (reference sequence). The CDR3 is made up of 15 amino acids. The CDR3 nucleotides are TGTGCCAGTAGTAGTCAGGAGGGACGAGTTTATGGCTACACCTTC. It encodes CASSSQEGRVYGYTF.

V is TRBV11-2 and J is TRBJ2-2; D is unresolved. The CDR3 covers 14 residues. CDR1 and CDR2 from the germline V gene are SGHAT and FQNNGV. V was cut by 0 bases and J by 6 bases, with 8 bases left in between. The CDR3 loop is CASSLDLGSGELFF. The CDR3 nucleotides read TGTGCCAGCAGCTTAGATCTAGGTTCCGGGGAGCTGTTTTTT. Drawing the rest from reference TRBV11-2 and TRBJ2-2, the complete variable domain is EAGVAQSPRYKIIEKRQSVAFWCNPISGHATLYWYQQILGQGPKLLIQFQNNGVVDDSQLPKDRFSAERLKGVDSTLKIQPAKLEDSAVYLCASSLDLGSGELFFGEGSRLTVL.

The chain couples TRBV18 to TRBJ2-5, with 11 bases identical to TRBD2. CDR3 length: 16 amino acids. V dropped 2 bases and J dropped 4; count of bases not matched to a gene: 6. CDR1 is KGHSH, CDR2 LQKENI, per germline. CDR3 in DNA: TGTGCCAGCTCACCATATCTAGCGGGGGGCGGAGAGACCCAGTACTTC. It yields the protein CASSPYLAGGGETQYF.

This chain uses TRBV19 with TRBJ2-7; no clear D. The length of the CDR3 is 13 residues. CDR1 is LNHDA and CDR2 is SQIVND in the germline V gene (reference sequence). Trimming removed 1 base from V and 5 bases from J, with 9 bases in between. The DNA for the CDR3 is TGTGCCAGTAGTATAGTGTGGGCCAACGAGCAGTACTTC. Its protein is CASSIVWANEQYF.

CDR3 DNA: TGTGCCAGCAGCAACAGGAGAGATATTCATGGCTACACCTTC. Translation gives CASSNRRDIHGYTF. The chain carries TRBV6-5 and TRBJ1-2, with D tentatively TRBD1 (5 bases). The CDR3 is 14 amino acids. V was clipped by 6 bases and J by 6 bases, with 17 bases between them. The germline V gene encodes CDR1 MNHEY and CDR2 SVGAGI.

This sequence joins TRBV6-2 or TRBV6-3 and TRBJ2-3; 15 bases match TRBD2. V lost 6 bases, J lost 4 bases, and 8 bases stayed unmatched. The CDR3 totals 17 residues. Looked up from germline, CDR1 is MNHEY and CDR2 is SVGEGT. DNA of the CDR3: TGTGCCAGCAGCCCGGGACTAGCGGGGGGTCGGGCAGATACGCAGTATTTT. Its translation: CASSPGLAGGRADTQYF.

This clone has just one count. The chain uses TRBV4-3 and TRBJ1-1, with 9 positions matching TRBD1. Germline trimming cut 2 bases from V and 8 bases from J; bases unmatched to any gene: 3. The CDR3 loop spans 13 amino acids. The germline V gene has CDR1 LGHNA and CDR2 YSLEER. CDR3 protein: CASSQRTGAEAFF. In nucleotides, the CDR3 is TGCGCCAGCAGCCAAAGGACAGGGGCCGAAGCTTTCTTT.